This T cell receptor (beta chain) was recovered during a study of cytomegalovirus exposure and HLA in healthy donors. Study-level findings and limits: Researchers reported that a few CMV-associated chains were confirmed in vitro as CMV antigen-specific.

Comments on this clone: Its antigen is unknown.

The study ran its PCR with 60 Vbeta and 13 Jbeta primers. Profiled with immunoSEQ multiplex PCR; TCRdb holds only in-frame clones, not every one. The profile covers about 130,000 clones, with about 80% appearing a single time and approximately 6.2% taken by the ten largest. The germline gives CDR1 MNHNS, CDR2 SASEGT. The CDR3 loop spans 12 amino acids. With 7 bases removed from V and 2 bases from J, the gap between germline ends came to 8 bases. J is TRBJ1-1 and V is TRBV6-1; no clear D gene. The sequence was collected from a man aged 35 to 55 in good health and CMV-seropositive. The material sequenced was PBMCs. CDR3 region: CASIFSNTEAFF. CDR3 DNA sequence: TGTGCCAGCATTTTTTCAAACACTGAAGCTTTCTTT.